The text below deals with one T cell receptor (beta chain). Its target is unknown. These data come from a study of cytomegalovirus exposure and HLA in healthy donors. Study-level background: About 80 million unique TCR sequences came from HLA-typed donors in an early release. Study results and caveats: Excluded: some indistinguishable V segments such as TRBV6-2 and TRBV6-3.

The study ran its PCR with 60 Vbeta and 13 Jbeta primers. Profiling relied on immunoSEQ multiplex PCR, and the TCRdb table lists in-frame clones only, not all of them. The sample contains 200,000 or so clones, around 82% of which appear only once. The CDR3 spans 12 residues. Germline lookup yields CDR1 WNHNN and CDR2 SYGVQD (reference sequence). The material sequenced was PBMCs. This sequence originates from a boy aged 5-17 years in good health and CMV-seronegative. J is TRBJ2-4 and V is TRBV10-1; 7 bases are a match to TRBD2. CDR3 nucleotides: TGCGCTCCGGGGGAGGGAGGAAGCATTCAGTACTTC. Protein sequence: CAPGEGGSIQYF.